The 7 T cell receptor beta chains in this list originate from one sample, sequenced in a study of blood T cell repertoires in COVID-19. Clones were read by immunoSEQ multiplex PCR, and TCRdb kept only the in-frame ones, dropping some. The table shows 200,000 to 250,000 clones, with about 86% occurring only once. Sequencing input: peripheral blood. The source is a woman between 45 and 65 years old with COVID-19, enrolled during active disease.

The rearrangement joins TRBV5-6 to TRBJ2-3; a possible D gene is TRBD2 (7 bases). Germline CDR1 and CDR2: SGHDT and YYEEEE. The CDR3 spans 15 residues. Trimming left V 6 bases short and J 2 bases short, with 16 bases between. The CDR3 nucleotides read TGTGCCAGCATCGATTGGGGGGGCCCCACAGATACGCAGTATTTT. Protein product: CASIDWGGPTDTQYF.

The chain links TRBV29-1 to TRBJ1-4; D possibly corresponds to TRBD1 (5 bases). Germline CDR1 and CDR2: SQVTM and ANQGSEA. The germline V and J ends were trimmed by 4 bases and 8 bases, with 11 bases remaining between them. This CDR3 spans 12 amino acids. The CDR3, as DNA: TGCAGCGTTGGGGGAGGACACGAAAAACTGTTTTTT. This translates into CSVGGGHEKLFF.

This chain uses TRBV3-1 (or the pseudogene TRBV3-2) with TRBJ2-1, with D possibly being TRBD2 (7 bases). Per germline, CDR1 LGHDT and CDR2 YNNKEL (reference sequence). The CDR3 is 16 amino acids. The ends were cut back, 1 base at V and 2 bases at J, with 12 bases in the middle. The CDR3 DNA follows: TGTGCCAGCAGCCAAGTGGGAGGGGGGGCCTACAATGAGCAGTTCTTC. Amino acid sequence: CASSQVGGGAYNEQFF.

The chain uses TRBV6-5 and TRBJ2-2; possible D gene TRBD1, 6 bases. Germline V CDR1 and CDR2: MNHEY, SVGAGI. V dropped 9 bases and J dropped 0 bases, with 11 bases sitting between them. The CDR3 covers 14 residues. Written as DNA, the CDR3 is TGTGCCAGTACACAGGGCACGAACACCGGGGAGCTGTTTTTT. It specifies CASTQGTNTGELFF.

The V call is TRBV2, the J call TRBJ2-3; TRBD2 matches at 11 bases. Germline V gene data show CDR1 as SNHLY and CDR2 as FYNNEI. Trimming at V came to 4 bases and at J to 5 bases, leaving 8 bases not matched to a gene. The CDR3 covers 16 residues. The CDR3 nucleotides are TGTGCCAGCAGTGGAGCCCTAGCGGGGGGCGGAGATACGCAGTATTTT. It yields the protein CASSGALAGGGDTQYF.

This sequence joins TRBV7-3 and TRBJ2-1; 7 bases align to TRBD1. The CDR3 loop spans 15 amino acids. The V and J ends lost 1 base and 5 bases, in that order; junction bases with no gene match: 5. Germline values: CDR1 SGHTA, CDR2 FQGTGA. The CDR3 DNA reads TGTGCCAGCAGCTTAAGAGGGGGCGCTAACAATGAGCAGTTCTTC. Amino acids: CASSLRGGANNEQFF.

The chain uses TRBV19 and TRBJ1-5; no clear D gene. The V gene lost 6 bases and the J gene lost 7 bases, with 16 bases spanning the gap. Germline assignment: CDR1 LNHDA and CDR2 SQIVND (reference sequence). The CDR3 is 14 amino acids. The CDR3 region is CASRIRIIGQPQHF. Written as DNA, the CDR3 is TGTGCCAGTAGGATTCGGATCATCGGGCAGCCCCAGCATTTT.